A selection of T cell receptor beta chains follows, all from one sample in a study of cytomegalovirus exposure and HLA in healthy donors. Generated by immunoSEQ multiplex PCR, the TCRdb table keeps only in-frame clones and is missing some. The table includes roughly 130,000 clones, 80% detected once. What was sequenced was PBMCs. The receptors were gathered from a man between 25 and 39 years old in good health and CMV-seronegative. Each CDR3 is given with its conserved first and last residue. The order of the fields is clone size, D gene, V gene, J gene, CDR3 DNA, CDR3 protein. D genes are given only for firm matches. A row's size may be missing; if present it is once, few, many or a size class.

.,.,TRBV19,TRBJ2-7,TGTGCCAGTAGCTGGGGTGACGGCAGGGCCTACGAGCAGTACTTC,CASSWGDGRAYEQYF
.,.,TRBV4-3,TRBJ2-1,TGCGCCAGCAGCCAAGTAAACAGGGCAGATGAGCAGTTCTTC,CASSQVNRADEQFF
.,TRBD2,TRBV6-5,TRBJ2-7,TGTGCCAGCACCTCTGGCGGGACTAGCGGCGGAGGGCAGTACTTC,CASTSGGTSGGGQYF
.,TRBD1,TRBV6-6,TRBJ2-7,TGTGCCAGCAGGCCTGACAGGGGGAGACGCGAGCAGTACTTC,CASRPDRGRREQYF
once,.,TRBV10-2,TRBJ2-7,TGCGCCAGCAGTGAAATGAACAGGGACTACGAGCAGTACTTC,CASSEMNRDYEQYF
.,.,TRBV5-6,TRBJ2-3,TGTGCCAGCAGCCTGGGGCCCAGCACAGATACGCAGTATTTT,CASSLGPSTDTQYF
.,.,TRBV7-9,TRBJ1-2,TGTGCCAGCGCCACAGGGTCCGCTAACTATGGCTACCCCTTC,CASATGSANYGYPF
once,.,TRBV5-1,TRBJ2-1,TGCGCCAGCAGCTTGGTTAGACTTTTTGACAATGAGCAGTTCTTC,CASSLVRLFDNEQFF
.,TRBD1,TRBV19,TRBJ2-1,TGTGCCAGTAGTATTTCGGGGACAGGGGTTGAGCAGTTCTTC,CASSISGTGVEQFF
.,TRBD1,TRBV28,TRBJ2-7,TGTGCCAGCAGATTACCGGGACAGGGGTACGAGCAGTACTTC,CASRLPGQGYEQYF
.,TRBD1,TRBV29-1,TRBJ2-2,TGCAGCGGGGACAGGGAGGACACCGGGGAGCTGTTTTTT,CSGDREDTGELFF
once,.,TRBV5-4,TRBJ2-7,TGTGCCAGCAGCTCTGACTACTACGAGCAGTACTTC,CASSSDYYEQYF
.,.,TRBV19,TRBJ1-5,TGTGCCAGTAGTTATGGGGCGGAGAGCAATCAGCCCCAGCATTTT,CASSYGAESNQPQHF
.,TRBD1,TRBV28,TRBJ1-5,TGTGCCAGCAGTTTGCCAGGGGGTGTTAATCAGCCCCAGAATTTT,CASSLPGGVNQPQNF
.,.,TRBV7-9,TRBJ1-2,TGTGCCAGCAGCCCTCCGCGGTTGACGGAGTATGGCTACACCTTC,CASSPPRLTEYGYTF
once,TRBD1,TRBV27,TRBJ1-2,TGTGCCAGCAGTTATGGTGGGACAGGGAATGGCTACACCTTC,CASSYGGTGNGYTF
.,TRBD1,TRBV7-3,TRBJ2-7,TGTGCCAGCAGCTCAAACGCCGGGACAGGGGGCGAGCAGTACTTC,CASSSNAGTGGEQYF
.,.,TRBV29-1,TRBJ1-1,TGCAGCGTTACAGTCAACACTGAAGCTTTCTTT,CSVTVNTEAFF
.,.,TRBV11-2,TRBJ1-5,TGTGCCAGCAGCTTAGCAGGGGTGGTCGATCAGCCCCAGCATTTT,CASSLAGVVDQPQHF
.,.,TRBV7-9,TRBJ1-3,TGTGCCACGGGGGGTCGAGCGGGTAACACCATATATTTT,CATGGRAGNTIYF
once,.,TRBV28,TRBJ1-5,TGTGCCAGCAGTTTGGGAGGGAGCAATCAGCCCCAGCATTTT,CASSLGGSNQPQHF
.,TRBD2,TRBV5-6,TRBJ2-1,TGTGCCAGCAGCCCCGGGGGGTCTGAGCAGTTCTTC,CASSPGGSEQFF
.,TRBD1,TRBV5-1,TRBJ1-1,TGCGCCAGCAGCCTCCAGGACAGGGCTGAAGCTTTCTTT,CASSLQDRAEAFF
.,TRBD2,TRBV4-2,TRBJ2-3,TGTGCCAGCAGCCAAGAGTACTCTGGGACTAGCGGGTTCACAGATACGCAGTATTTT,CASSQEYSGTSGFTDTQYF
.,.,TRBV6-1,TRBJ2-1,TGTGCCAGCAGTGAAAAAACCCTCCATCGGGGAACTTACTACAATGAGCAGTTCTTC,CASSEKTLHRGTYYNEQFF
.,TRBD1,TRBV27,TRBJ1-1,TGTGCCAGCAGTGGAATAACAGGACAGGGAACTGAAGCTTTCTTT,CASSGITGQGTEAFF
.,.,TRBV2,TRBJ2-2,TGTGCCAGCATGAGGGCCACCGGGGAGCTGTTTTTT,CASMRATGELFF
.,TRBD1,TRBV30,TRBJ1-2,TGTGCCTGGGCTGGGACAGGGACTCGCTACACCTTC,CAWAGTGTRYTF
.,TRBD2,TRBV28,TRBJ2-1,TGTGCCAGCAGCCCCTCACTGGGCGGGAGAAACAATGAGCAGTTCTTC,CASSPSLGGRNNEQFF